These 2 T cell receptor beta chains were sequenced from one sample in a study of cytomegalovirus exposure and HLA in healthy donors. PCR was performed using 60 Vbeta and 13 Jbeta primers. Assay: immunoSEQ multiplex PCR; the TCRdb copy retains only in-frame clones and omits some. The sample includes tens of thousands of clones, 65% to 85% of them seen just once. The sequencing sample was made of PBMCs. These receptor sequences come from a woman aged 50 to 60 in good health and CMV-seronegative.

This clone was picked up a small number of times. The rearrangement joins TRBV30 to TRBJ2-2; 9 bases match TRBD1. The V gene's germline CDR1 is GTSNPN and CDR2 SVGIG (reference sequence). Germline trimming cut 3 bases from V and 4 bases from J; bases unmatched to any gene: 0. This CDR3 has 13 amino acids. The CDR3 loop reads CAWRTGGTGELFF. The CDR3 nucleotides are TGTGCCTGGAGGACAGGGGGCACCGGGGAGCTGTTTTTT. Combining the CDR3 with reference TRBV30 and TRBJ2-2 gives the whole variable domain SQTIHQWPATLVQPVGSPLSLECTVEGTSNPNLYWYRQAAGRGLQLLFYSVGIGQISSEVPQNLSASRPQDRQFILSSKKLLLSDSGFYLCAWRTGGTGELFFGEGSRLTVL.

The chain uses TRBV5-1 and TRBJ2-7; 11 nucleotides match TRBD2. This CDR3 is built from 19 residues. Germline values: CDR1 SGHRS, CDR2 YFSETQ. V was clipped by 1 base and J by 1 base; unmatched bases: 13. CDR3 in amino acids: CASSLNSLASGRRSYEQYF. The DNA for the CDR3 is TGCGCCAGCAGCTTGAATTCTCTGGCTAGCGGGAGGAGGTCCTACGAGCAGTACTTC.